This T cell receptor beta chain originates from a study of blood T cell repertoires in COVID-19. Study summary: Acute and convalescent COVID-19 samples came from the United States, Italy and Spain. T cells, B-cell-depleted T cells, or PBMCs supplied cDNA or gDNA.

This table comes from immunoSEQ multiplex PCR, and its TCRdb copy is limited to in-frame clones, with some not included. The sample shows about 210,000 clones, about 84% of them seen only once. The CDR3 is made up of 16 amino acids. V lost 4 bases to trimming and J lost 9 bases; unmatched junction nucleotides: 11. Germline assignment: CDR1 MNHEY and CDR2 SVGAGI. Individuals drawn from about 26 US areas were about 18 to 90 years old. Participants' own reports of clinical history determined their cohort assignment. The TCR was taken from a man in his forties with acute COVID-19. The sample comprised PBMCs or T cells enriched from blood (not recorded which). This chain links TRBV6-5 with TRBJ1-6; 8 bases line up with TRBD1. For the CDR3, the DNA is TGTGCCAGCAGTTGGTCAGGGGGCTCGATTTCTTCACCCCTCCACTTT. Translating gives CASSWSGGSISSPLHF.